Only a few counts were recorded for the clone carrying this T cell receptor (beta chain). The sample originates from a study of early T cells in non-severe SARS-CoV-2 infection. At the level of the study: The authors sequenced bulk RNA from unsorted whole blood, leaving chains unpaired.

The V gene end was trimmed by 5 bases and the J gene end by 8 bases; junction bases not matched to a gene: 5. The CDR3 totals 13 residues. Germline CDR1 is SGHTA and CDR2 is FQGTGA. Attached unique molecular identifiers marked individual cDNA molecules. TCRdb analysed the 5' RACE reads with MiXCR anew, one entry per CDR3 protein. The sample shows 48,000 or so distinct CDR3 sequences, approximately 13% of them seen only once. This sequence was found in an adult who was a healthcare worker with PCR-confirmed SARS-CoV-2 infection or an uninfected control (not recorded which). The sequenced sample was whole blood. The chain links TRBV7-3 to TRBJ2-1, with TRBD1 matching over 8 bases. The CDR3, as DNA: TGTGCCAGCAGCCCCCGGACAGGGTATGAGCAGTTCTTC. This translates into CASSPRTGYEQFF.